The clone carrying this T cell receptor beta chain showed up just a few times. CDR1 SGDLS and CDR2 YYNGEE come from the germline V gene. This CDR3 is built from 16 residues. V was pared by 4 bases and J by 4 bases, with 18 bases between. This specimen comes from a study of beta chain features in type 1 diabetes. Investigators reverse transcribed all isolated RNA, so they sequenced expressed TCRB transcripts. Assay: immunoSEQ multiplex PCR; the TCRdb copy retains only in-frame clones and omits some. This table has some 900,000 clones, roughly 15% appearing once. Material for sequencing was naive CD4+ T cells from blood. The chain recombines TRBV9 with TRBJ2-1, with D unclear. This TCR derives from a woman aged 18-35 years in good health. The CDR3, as DNA: TGTGCCAGCAGCCCCTCCCCTCTTAGCTTGTACAATGAGCAGTTCTTC. It specifies CASSPSPLSLYNEQFF.